These 17 T cell receptor beta chains share one sample of origin, sequenced in a study of T-cell reconstitution after alpha-beta-depleted transplantation in children. During its preparation, the TCRbeta library received unique molecular identifiers. TCRdb passed the PCR reads through MiXCR, listing each CDR3 protein once. There are 540,000 or so distinct CDR3 sequences in the sample; more than 20% occur only once, and roughly 13% lies in the top ten. The sample was PBMCs, mostly from graft donor cells, taken 360 days after TCRalphabeta/CD19-depleted stem cell transplant. Source of these receptors: a boy less than two years old who had a stem cell transplant for acute myeloid leukemia, so the T cells may come from the graft donor.

This clonotype was counted many times. CDR3 bases: TGTGCCAGCAGCTTAGAAAAGGGAATGTATCCCCAGCATTTT. Translation gives CASSLEKGMYPQHF. The gene calls are TRBV7-8 and TRBJ1-5; no reliable D call. From germline, CDR1 is SGHVS and CDR2 FQNEAQ. V was pared by 1 base and J by 10 bases, with 14 bases between. This CDR3 has 14 residues. The whole variable domain, filled in from reference TRBV7-8 and TRBJ1-5, reads GAGVSQSPRYKVAKRGQDVALRCDPISGHVSLFWYQQALGQGPEFLTYFQNEAQLDKSGLPSDRFFAERPEGSVSTLKIQRTQQEDSAVYLCASSLEKGMYPQHFGDGTRLSIL.

The genes are TRBV28 and TRBJ2-1; 9 positions agree with TRBD1. Per the germline V gene, CDR1 is MDHEN and CDR2 is SYDVKM. The V segment lost 5 bases and the J segment 12 bases; nucleotides outside the gene matches: 5. CDR3 length equals 12 residues. In DNA, the CDR3 is TGTGCCAGCAGTCTAGGGACAGGGACGCAGTTCTTC. It is translated as CASSLGTGTQFF.

This clonotype was seen repeatedly, ten times or more. The chain links TRBV7-2 to TRBJ2-1; a weak D match, TRBD1 (7 bases). This CDR3 is built from 13 residues. Germline values: CDR1 SGHTA, CDR2 FQGNSA. The germline V and J ends were trimmed by 5 bases and 5 bases, with 10 bases remaining between them. The CDR3 DNA sequence: TGTGCCAGCAGCCCCAGGGGGGACAATGAGCAGTTCTTC. Translating gives CASSPRGDNEQFF.

This clonotype has only a few counts. The chain uses TRBV24-1 and TRBJ2-1; tentatively, D is TRBD1 (6 bases). V lost 1 base to trimming and J lost 4 bases, with 13 bases between them. The CDR3 spans 16 residues. Germline V gives CDR1 KGHDR, CDR2 SFDVKD. CDR3 nucleotide sequence: TGTGCCACCAGTGATTTAGGCAGGACAGCATACAATGAGCAGTTCTTC. It specifies CATSDLGRTAYNEQFF.

This CDR3 reads CASRYGTSSGNTIYF. CDR3 bases: TGTGCCAGCAGATACGGGACATCCTCTGGAAACACCATATATTTT. J is TRBJ1-3 and V is TRBV6-5; perhaps TRBD1 as D (6 bases). The CDR3 consists of 15 residues. The ends were cut back, 6 bases at V and 0 bases at J, with 12 bases in the middle. Germline CDR1 is MNHEY and CDR2 is SVGAGI.

The chain carries TRBV9 and TRBJ2-3, with 8 positions matching TRBD1. J lost 0 bases, V lost 3 bases, and 12 bases had no gene match. The CDR3 totals 18 residues. The germline gives CDR1 SGDLS, CDR2 YYNGEE. CDR3 sequence reads: CASSAGGERGSSTDTQYF. CDR3 in DNA: TGTGCCAGCAGCGCAGGGGGCGAGAGGGGCTCAAGCACAGATACGCAGTATTTT.

The chain couples TRBV29-1 to TRBJ1-1; 7 bases map to TRBD1. This CDR3 is 13 amino acids long. CDR1 SQVTM and CDR2 ANQGSEA come from the germline V gene. The J segment lost 1 base and the V segment lost 1 base, leaving 0 bases of the junction unmatched. The CDR3 DNA reads as TGCAGCGTTGAAGGGACAGGGAACACTGAAGCTTTCTTT. Amino acid sequence: CSVEGTGNTEAFF.

This clonotype was seen repeatedly, ten times or more. The chain carries TRBV7-8 and TRBJ2-3; maybe TRBD1 (6 bases). Trimming cost V 6 bases and J 6 bases, with 25 bases left between them. The V gene's germline CDR1 is SGHVS and CDR2 FQNEAQ. The CDR3 runs to 17 residues. This CDR3 reads CASRPTGTQSPVDTQYF. The CDR3 DNA reads as TGTGCCAGCAGACCTACCGGGACACAAAGTCCCGTTGATACGCAGTATTTT.

As for this clonotype: Without the conserved terminal phenylalanine or tryptophan, this CDR3 likely stems from a read error. The chain is built from TRBV20-1 and TRBJ1-2, with 8 bases fitting TRBD1. The CDR3 covers 13 residues. J gave up 4 bases and V 3 bases, and 4 bases lay outside the gene matches. Looked up from germline, CDR1 is DFQATT and CDR2 is SNEGSKA (reference sequence). CDR3 amino acids: CSASGQGGYGYTL. Here the CDR3 DNA reads TGCAGTGCTAGCGGACAGGGCGGCTATGGCTACACCTTG.

The sample holds many counts of this clonotype. The gene calls are TRBV9 and TRBJ2-7, with D uncertain. This CDR3 contains 11 residues. V lost 3 bases and J lost 1, with 2 bases in between. The germline gives CDR1 SGDLS, CDR2 YYNGEE. This CDR3 is CASSGSYEQYV. The CDR3 DNA reads TGTGCCAGCAGCGGATCCTACGAGCAGTACGTC.

The table lists this clonotype with many counts. The V and J genes are TRBV20-1 and TRBJ1-2; TRBD1 agrees at 7 bases. Germline CDR1 reads DFQATT; CDR2 reads SNEGSKA (reference sequence). The trim removed 3 bases at V and 8 bases at J, leaving 6 bases unmatched. The CDR3 consists of 12 residues. For the CDR3, the DNA is TGCAGTGCTAGTGGTGAGGGACAGGGCTACACCTTC. This gives the protein CSASGEGQGYTF.

This chain joins TRBV15 and TRBJ2-3; D ambiguous. CDR1 and CDR2 (germline): LNHNV, YYDKDF (reference sequence). This CDR3 spans 18 amino acids. Trimming stripped 3 bases from V and 0 bases from J, with 19 bases between. CDR3 nucleotide sequence: TGTGCCACCAGCAGGTCCCCGCCTCCGAGTACTAGCACAGATACGCAGTATTTT. Residues: CATSRSPPPSTSTDTQYF.

This CDR3 reads CSASSNAGGLFTGELFF. The CDR3 DNA sequence: TGCAGTGCGAGTTCAAATGCAGGGGGTCTTTTCACCGGGGAGCTGTTTTTT. The V gene is TRBV20-1, the J gene TRBJ2-2; 7 nucleotides match TRBD1. V lost 6 bases, J lost 4 bases, and 17 bases stayed unmatched. CDR1 and CDR2 from the germline V gene are DFQATT and SNEGSKA (reference sequence). The CDR3 sequence is 17 residues long.

This clonotype was picked up a small number of times. The V gene is TRBV29-1, the J gene TRBJ2-1; D tentatively reads TRBD1 or TRBD2 (6 bases each). CDR1 and CDR2 (germline): SQVTM, ANQGSEA. The V and J ends lost 4 bases and 10 bases respectively, with 17 bases between them. This CDR3 has 13 amino acids. The CDR3 bases are TGCAGCGTTGCCGGACTAACAGGGCGGGAGCAGTTCTTC. Protein: CSVAGLTGREQFF.

This clonotype came up a few times. J is TRBJ1-1 and V is TRBV6-6; D is perhaps TRBD1 (5 bases). This CDR3 is built from 13 residues. Germline V gene lookup returns CDR1 MNHNY and CDR2 SVGAGI (reference sequence). Trimming pared 4 bases from V and 5 bases from J, leaving 11 bases between. CDR3 sequence reads: CASSLRRDTEAFF. Here the CDR3 DNA reads TGTGCCAGCAGTTTGCGCAGGGATACTGAAGCTTTCTTT.

CDR3 residues: CASSLESTNTGELFF. Here the CDR3 DNA reads TGTGCCAGCAGCTTAGAATCCACGAACACCGGGGAGCTGTTTTTT. This rearrangement joins TRBV7-4 to TRBJ2-2; D ambiguous. The length of the CDR3 is 15 residues. Germline V gene sequence: CDR1 SGHVT, CDR2 SQSDAQ. Trimming took off 1 base at V and 0 bases at J, with 6 bases between the two ends.

This chain uses TRBV20-1 with TRBJ2-7; 7 positions match TRBD2. Germline assignment: CDR1 DFQATT and CDR2 SNEGSKA (reference sequence). The CDR3 covers 16 residues. J was trimmed by 3 bases and V by 0 bases; bases with no gene match: 11. The CDR3 sequence: CSAREASGGKVYEQYF. In nucleotides, the CDR3 is TGCAGTGCTAGAGAGGCTAGCGGTGGGAAGGTCTACGAGCAGTACTTC.